This T cell receptor (beta chain) is drawn from a study of lymphopenia after photon versus proton radiotherapy. Findings of the study overall: In patients who died, overall survival fell as post-nadir TCR diversity dropped more.

Sequencing used immunoSEQ multiplex PCR; TCRdb keeps in-frame clones, though not all of them. The sample gives some 30,000 clones, approximately 88% of which show up once; approximately 50% is in the top ten. A word on this clone: Its antigen is not known.

Germline assignment: CDR1 MNHNY and CDR2 SVGAGI (reference sequence). J lost 13 bases, V lost 3 bases, and 10 bases had no gene match. This CDR3 has 15 amino acids. The chain couples TRBV6-6 to TRBJ1-6, with TRBD1 matching 9 bases. The sequence came from a woman aged 60-75 years with cholangiocarcinoma. Some clones in this sample may be carry-over from other donors' samples. Sequencing was performed on peripheral blood, taken from a patient treated with proton-based radiotherapy. CDR3 DNA sequence: TGTGCCAGCAGTTATCACCCGGGACAGGGAGGGCCCCTCCACTTT. Encoded protein: CASSYHPGQGGPLHF.